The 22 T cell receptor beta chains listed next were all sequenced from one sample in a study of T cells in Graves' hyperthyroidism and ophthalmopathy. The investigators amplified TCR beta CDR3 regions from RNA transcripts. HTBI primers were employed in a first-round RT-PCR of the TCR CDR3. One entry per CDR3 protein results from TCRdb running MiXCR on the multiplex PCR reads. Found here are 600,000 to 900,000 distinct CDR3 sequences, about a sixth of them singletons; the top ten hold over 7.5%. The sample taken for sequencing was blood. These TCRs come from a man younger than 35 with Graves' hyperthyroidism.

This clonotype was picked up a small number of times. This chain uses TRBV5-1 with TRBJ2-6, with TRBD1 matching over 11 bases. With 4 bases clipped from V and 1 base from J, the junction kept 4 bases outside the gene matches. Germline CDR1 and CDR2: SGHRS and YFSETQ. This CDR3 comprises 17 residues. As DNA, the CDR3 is TGCGCCAGCAGCCGGACAGGGGGCGCATCTGGGGCCAACGTCCTGACTTTC. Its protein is CASSRTGGASGANVLTF. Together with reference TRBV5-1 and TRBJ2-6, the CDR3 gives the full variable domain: KAGVTQTPRYLIKTRGQQVTLSCSPISGHRSVSWYQQTPGQGLQFLFEYFSETQRNKGNFPGRFSGRQFSNSRSEMNVSTLELGDSALYLCASSRTGGASGANVLTFGAGSRLTVL.

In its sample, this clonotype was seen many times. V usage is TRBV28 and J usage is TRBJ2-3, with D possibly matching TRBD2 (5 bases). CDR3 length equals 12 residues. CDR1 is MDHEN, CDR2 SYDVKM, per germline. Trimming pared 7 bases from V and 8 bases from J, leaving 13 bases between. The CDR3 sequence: CASIAAAGTQYF. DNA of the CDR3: TGTGCCAGCATCGCGGCGGCGGGTACGCAGTATTTT.

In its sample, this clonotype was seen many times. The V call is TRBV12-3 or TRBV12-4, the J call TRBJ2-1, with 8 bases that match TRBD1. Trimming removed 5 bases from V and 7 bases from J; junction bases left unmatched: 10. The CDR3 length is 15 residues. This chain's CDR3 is CASSPPGGASNEQFF. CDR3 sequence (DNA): TGTGCCAGCAGTCCCCCAGGGGGCGCATCAAATGAGCAGTTCTTC.

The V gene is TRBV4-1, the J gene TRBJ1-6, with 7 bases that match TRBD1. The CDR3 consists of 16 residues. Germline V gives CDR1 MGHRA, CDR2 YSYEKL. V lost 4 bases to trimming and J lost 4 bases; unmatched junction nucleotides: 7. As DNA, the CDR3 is TGCGCCAGCAGCCCACCTCAGGGGGGGTATAATTCACCCCTCCACTTT. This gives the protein CASSPPQGGYNSPLHF.

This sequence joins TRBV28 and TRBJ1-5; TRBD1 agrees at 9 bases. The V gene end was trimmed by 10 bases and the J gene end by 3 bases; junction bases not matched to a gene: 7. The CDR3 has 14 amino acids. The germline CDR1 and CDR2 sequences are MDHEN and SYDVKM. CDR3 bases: TGTGCCACCGGAACAGGGGGCATCAATCAGCCCCAGCATTTT. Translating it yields CATGTGGINQPQHF.

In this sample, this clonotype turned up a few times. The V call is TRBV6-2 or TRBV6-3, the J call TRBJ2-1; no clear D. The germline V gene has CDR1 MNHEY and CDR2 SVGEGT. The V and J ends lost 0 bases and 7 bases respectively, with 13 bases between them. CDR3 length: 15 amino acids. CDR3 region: CASSYSKQPRNEQFF. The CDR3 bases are TGTGCCAGCAGTTACTCGAAACAGCCTAGGAATGAGCAGTTCTTC.

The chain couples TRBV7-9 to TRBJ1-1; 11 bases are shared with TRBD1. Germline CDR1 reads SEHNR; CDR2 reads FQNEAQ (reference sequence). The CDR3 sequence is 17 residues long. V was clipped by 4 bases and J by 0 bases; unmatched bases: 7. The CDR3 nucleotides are TGTGCCAGCAGCTCACGGGACAGGGGGTTTCTGAACACTGAAGCTTTCTTT. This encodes CASSSRDRGFLNTEAFF.

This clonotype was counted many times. The CDR3 DNA sequence: TGCGCCAGCAGTGAGTCGTCGAGGGGACTAGGGGGGACCCAGTACTTC. Amino acid sequence: CASSESSRGLGGTQYF. The chain couples TRBV10-2 to TRBJ2-5; 8 bases fit TRBD2. The CDR3 is 16 residues long. Trimming removed 0 bases from V and 7 bases from J; junction bases left unmatched: 10. Germline V CDR1 and CDR2: WSHSY, SAAADI.

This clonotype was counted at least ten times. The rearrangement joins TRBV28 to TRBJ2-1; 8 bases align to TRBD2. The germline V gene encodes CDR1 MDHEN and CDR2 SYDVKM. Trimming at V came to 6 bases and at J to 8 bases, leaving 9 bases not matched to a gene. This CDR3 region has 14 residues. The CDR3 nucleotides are TGTGCCAGCAGGAGAGCGGGAGTTCTCCATGAGCAGTTCTTC. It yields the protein CASRRAGVLHEQFF.

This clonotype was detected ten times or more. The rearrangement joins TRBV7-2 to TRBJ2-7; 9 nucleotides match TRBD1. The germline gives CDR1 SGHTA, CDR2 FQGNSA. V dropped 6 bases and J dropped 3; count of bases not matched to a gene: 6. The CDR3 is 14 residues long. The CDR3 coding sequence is TGTGCCAGCAGGGACCGACAGGGGGGCTACGAGCAGTACTTC. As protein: CASRDRQGGYEQYF.

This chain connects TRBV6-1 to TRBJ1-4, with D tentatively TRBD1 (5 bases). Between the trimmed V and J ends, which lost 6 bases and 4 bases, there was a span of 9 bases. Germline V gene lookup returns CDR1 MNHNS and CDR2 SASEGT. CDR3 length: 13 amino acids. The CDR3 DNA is TGTGCCAGCAGGAGGACAATTAATGAAAAACTGTTTTTT. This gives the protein CASRRTINEKLFF.

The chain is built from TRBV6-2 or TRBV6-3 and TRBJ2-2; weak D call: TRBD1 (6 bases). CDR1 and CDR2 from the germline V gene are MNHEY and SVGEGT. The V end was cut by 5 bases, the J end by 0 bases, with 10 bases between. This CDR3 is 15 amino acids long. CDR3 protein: CASSTGTPNTGELFF. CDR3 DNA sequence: TGTGCCAGCAGTACCGGGACACCGAACACCGGGGAGCTGTTTTTT.

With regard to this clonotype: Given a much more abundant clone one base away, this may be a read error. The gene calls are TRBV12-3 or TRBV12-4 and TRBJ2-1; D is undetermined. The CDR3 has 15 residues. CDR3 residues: CAGSFISEKNNEQFF. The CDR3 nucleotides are TGTGCCGGCAGTTTTATCTCAGAAAAAAACAATGAGCAGTTCTTC.

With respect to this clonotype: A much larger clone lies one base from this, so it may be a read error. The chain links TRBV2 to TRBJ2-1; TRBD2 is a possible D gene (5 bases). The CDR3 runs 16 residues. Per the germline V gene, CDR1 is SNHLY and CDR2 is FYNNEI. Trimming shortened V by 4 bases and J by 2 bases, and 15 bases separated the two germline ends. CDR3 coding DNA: TGTGCCAGCAGTGGGAGCCGGGGAGCCCCCTACAATGAGCAGTTCTTC. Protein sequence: CASSGSRGAPYNEQFF.

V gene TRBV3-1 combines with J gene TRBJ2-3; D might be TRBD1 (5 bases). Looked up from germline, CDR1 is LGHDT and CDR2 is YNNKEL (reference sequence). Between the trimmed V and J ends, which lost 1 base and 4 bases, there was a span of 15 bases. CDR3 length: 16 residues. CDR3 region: CASSQVLGREADTQYF. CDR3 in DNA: TGTGCCAGCAGCCAAGTTCTCGGCAGGGAAGCAGATACGCAGTATTTT.

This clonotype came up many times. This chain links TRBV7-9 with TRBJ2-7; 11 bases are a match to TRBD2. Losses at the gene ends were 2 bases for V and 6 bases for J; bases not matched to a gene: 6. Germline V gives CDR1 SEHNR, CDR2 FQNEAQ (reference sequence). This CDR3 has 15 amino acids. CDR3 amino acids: CASSLRELAGAEQYF. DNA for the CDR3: TGTGCCAGCAGCTTAAGGGAACTAGCGGGAGCCGAGCAGTACTTC.

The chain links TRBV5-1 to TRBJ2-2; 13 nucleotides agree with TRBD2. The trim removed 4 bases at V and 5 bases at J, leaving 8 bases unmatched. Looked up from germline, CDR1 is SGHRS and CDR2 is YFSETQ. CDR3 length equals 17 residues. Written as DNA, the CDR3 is TGCGCCAGCAGCATCGGACTAGCGGGAGTACTGACCGGGGAGCTGTTTTTT. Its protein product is CASSIGLAGVLTGELFF.

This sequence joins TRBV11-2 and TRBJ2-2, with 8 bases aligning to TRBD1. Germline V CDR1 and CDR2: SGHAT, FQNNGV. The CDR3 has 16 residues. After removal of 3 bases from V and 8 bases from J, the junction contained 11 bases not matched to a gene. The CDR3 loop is CASSFGQGAFIGELFF. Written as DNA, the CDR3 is TGTGCCAGCAGCTTTGGACAGGGTGCATTCATTGGGGAGCTGTTTTTT.

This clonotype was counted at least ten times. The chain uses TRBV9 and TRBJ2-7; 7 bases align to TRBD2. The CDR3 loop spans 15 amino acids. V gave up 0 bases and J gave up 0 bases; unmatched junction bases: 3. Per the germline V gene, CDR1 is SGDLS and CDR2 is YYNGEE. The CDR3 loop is CASSVGLADSYEQYF. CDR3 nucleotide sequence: TGTGCCAGCAGCGTAGGCCTAGCGGACTCCTACGAGCAGTACTTC.

The CDR3: CASSLGPGGIHNEQFF. In DNA, the CDR3 is TGTGCCAGCAGCCTAGGGCCCGGGGGAATCCACAATGAGCAGTTCTTC. V gene TRBV7-3 combines with J gene TRBJ2-1, with D tentatively TRBD2 (6 bases). CDR3 length: 16 amino acids. Trimming took 5 bases from V and 5 from J, leaving 19 bases between them. Germline CDR1 reads SGHTA; CDR2 reads FQGTGA.

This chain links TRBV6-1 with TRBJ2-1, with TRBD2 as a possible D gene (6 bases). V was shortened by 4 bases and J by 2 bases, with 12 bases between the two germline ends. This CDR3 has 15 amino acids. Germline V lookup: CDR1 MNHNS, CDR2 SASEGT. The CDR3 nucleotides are TGTGCCAGCAGTGCGGAGGGAGTTACCTACAATGAGCAGTTCTTC. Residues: CASSAEGVTYNEQFF.

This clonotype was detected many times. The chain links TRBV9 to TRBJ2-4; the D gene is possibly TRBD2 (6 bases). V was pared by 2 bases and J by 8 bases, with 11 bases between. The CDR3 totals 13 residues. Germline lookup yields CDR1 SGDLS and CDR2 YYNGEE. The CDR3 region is CASSVGLDDIQYF. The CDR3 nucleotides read TGTGCCAGCAGCGTGGGACTCGACGACATTCAGTACTTC. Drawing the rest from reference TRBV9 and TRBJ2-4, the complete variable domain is DSGVTQTPKHLITATGQRVTLRCSPRSGDLSVYWYQQSLDQGLQFLIQYYNGEERAKGNILERFSAQQFPDLHSELNLSSLELGDSALYFCASSVGLDDIQYFGAGTRLSVL.